The source of this T cell receptor beta chain is a study of metastatic and nonmetastatic thyroid tumors. V lost 3 bases, J lost 10 bases, and 11 bases lay in between. The germline CDR1 and CDR2 sequences are KGHDR and SFDVKD. The CDR3 runs to 13 residues. Each patient came to thyroid surgery without any prior treatment (of any kind). MiXCR reprocessed the PCR reads for TCRdb. Of about 10,000 clones in the sample, under 35% were seen once. This clone was detected many times. The sequence was obtained from a female donor with papillary thyroid cancer or a benign thyroid nodule (not recorded which). Some clones in this sample may be carry-over from other donors' samples. The V gene is TRBV24-1, the J gene TRBJ1-4; perhaps TRBD1 as D (5 bases). The sequenced sample was tumor tissue. The CDR3: CATSDTIGGKLFF. The DNA for the CDR3 is TGTGCCACCAGTGATACCATCGGGGGAAAACTGTTTTTT.